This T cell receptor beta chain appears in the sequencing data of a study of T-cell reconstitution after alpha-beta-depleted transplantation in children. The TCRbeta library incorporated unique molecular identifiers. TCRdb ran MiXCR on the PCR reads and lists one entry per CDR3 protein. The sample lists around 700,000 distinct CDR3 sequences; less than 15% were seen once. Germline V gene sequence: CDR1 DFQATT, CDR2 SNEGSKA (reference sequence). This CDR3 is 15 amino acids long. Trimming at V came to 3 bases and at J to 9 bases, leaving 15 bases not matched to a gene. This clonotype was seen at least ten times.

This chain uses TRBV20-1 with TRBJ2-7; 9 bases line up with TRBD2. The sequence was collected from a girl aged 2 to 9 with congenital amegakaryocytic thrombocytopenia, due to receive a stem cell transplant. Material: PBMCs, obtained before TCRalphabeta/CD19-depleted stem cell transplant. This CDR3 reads CSASRLAVDADGQYF. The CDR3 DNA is TGCAGTGCTAGTAGACTAGCGGTAGACGCTGATGGGCAGTACTTC.